This T cell receptor (beta chain) was sequenced in a study of vaccination effects on CD4 cells after COVID-19 (dated by TCRdb to about 2022). General notes on the study: Participants received two doses of either the BNT162b2 or the mRNA-1273 mRNA SARS-CoV-2 vaccine. In a couple of convalescent patients, pre-vaccine samples were collected 16 days and one week ahead of the first dose, 142 and 148 days after COVID-19 diagnosis. SARS-CoV-2 spike-specific CD4+ TCR repertoires were compared before and after mRNA vaccination in COVID-19 convalescent patients and in infection-naive vaccine recipients. The full study included roughly 11 COVID-19 convalescent patients and a handful of SARS-CoV-2-naive healthy vaccine recipients. In the study, cultures from other donors were sequenced using the Oncomine TCR Beta short-read assay on an Illumina iSeq 100. Overall study results and their limits: Marked clonal contraction was observed in both infection-induced and vaccine-induced clones at late post-vaccination timepoints, consistent with waning T cell responses. In convalescent patients, the post-vaccine spike-reactive repertoire consisted mainly of new vaccine-induced clones, largely distinct from infection-induced clones. The study was limited by a small number of convalescent patients, and early post-infection timepoints were lacking.

The method was the immunoSEQ multiplex PCR assay. DNA from the cultured, isolated CD4+ T cells was subjected to TCR beta CDR3 sequencing. The source study handled its data this way. Non-productive TCR sequences were removed, reads were trimmed to the CDR3 region, and CDR3s of at least 7 amino acids were retained. Antigen-specific clonotypes were identified with the MANAFEST web app by comparing expansion in peptide wells against reference cultures. To count as positive, a clone had to show expansion at FDR<0.05 compared with the reference and with all other wells, an odds ratio above 5, and a frequency above 0.1% in two replicate wells. Clonotypes significantly expanded in SARS-CoV-2 spike wells and in at least one common cold coronavirus spike condition were defined as cross-reactive. Levenshtein distance calculated with the stringdist R package was used to assess CDR3 similarity, and unrooted trees were constructed with ape in R 3.6.1. What TCRdb holds here is the immuneACCESS table cut down to in-frame rearrangements. Part of the clones is not present; checked against another copy, under half of the missing clones reflect an unresolved V gene, and the others are unexplained. V, J and clone size reflect that table, while D and trimming were determined from the DNA. The sample records about 45,000 clones, about three quarters of which are singletons. The ten largest make up over 25% of the sample.

Inclusive of the bounding cysteine and phenylalanine, the CDR3 is 17 residues long. Only the CDR3 region is kept as DNA, spanning 51 bases read in frame from base 1. CDR1 LGHNT and CDR2 FRNRAP are derived from the germline V gene. The junction shows trimming of 0 bases on V and 4 bases on J, and the gene matches do not reach 10 bases of it. As concerns this clone: The specificity of this receptor is unknown. Within one base of it there is no much larger clone, and no base qualities were kept.

In the ViraFEST assay, PBMC were stimulated with viral peptide pools, and antigen-specific CD4+ T cell clonotypes were then identified by expansion using TCR sequencing. After around 10 days of culture, CD4+ T cells were isolated with the EasySep CD4+ T cell isolation kit. Convalescent patients had PCR-confirmed SARS-CoV-2 infection between March and December 2020, before Alpha, Beta and Delta variants emerged in the United States. Roughly 1.9 million PBMC per well were cultured with roughly 10 ug/ml peptides in IMDM containing 5% human AB serum, around 10 IU/ml IL-2 and gentamicin. Half of the culture medium was replaced with fresh IL-2-containing medium on days 3 and 7. Each peptide stimulation condition was cultured in triplicate wells unless otherwise noted. PBMC were separated from whole blood using Ficoll-Paque Plus gradient centrifugation and were then either cryopreserved at -140C or used fresh. Genomic DNA was extracted from cultured CD4+ T cells with the QIAamp micro DNA kit.

In this chain, TRBV12-5 is recombined with TRBJ2-3; a stretch of 7 junction bases matches TRBD2. The sequence came from a human donor who had a prior SARS-CoV-2 infection. Here the sequenced sample was CD4+ T cells from PBMCs cultured with a peptide pool, taken before COVID-19 vaccination. The CDR3 here reads CASGLVLDGGGPDTQYF. The bases are TGTGCTAGTGGTTTGGTACTCGATGGCGGGGGTCCAGATACGCAGTATTTT.